The 5 T cell receptor beta chains presented below share a single source sample, sequenced in a study of T-cell reconstitution after alpha-beta-depleted transplantation in children. The TCRbeta library was prepared with unique molecular identifiers. From the PCR reads, TCRdb called clonotypes with MiXCR, one entry per CDR3 protein. The sample holds around 450,000 distinct CDR3 sequences, around 15% seen once. The sequencing here drew on PBMCs, mostly from graft donor cells, taken 360 days after TCRalphabeta/CD19-depleted stem cell transplant. These receptors all come from a boy less than two years old who had a stem cell transplant for Wiskott-Aldrich syndrome, so the T cells may come from the graft donor.

The rearrangement links TRBV12-3 or TRBV12-4 to TRBJ2-3; D not resolved. V gave up 8 bases and J gave up 1 base, with 4 bases separating them. This CDR3 spans 11 amino acids. In DNA form, the CDR3 reads TGTGCCAGCCTGGGCACAGATACGCAGTATTTT. Translated, it gives CASLGTDTQYF.

In its sample, this clonotype was seen a few times. This chain uses TRBV4-1 with TRBJ2-2, with TRBD2 matching over 9 bases. V dropped 4 bases and J dropped 1; count of bases not matched to a gene: 4. This CDR3 region has 16 residues. Germline lookup yields CDR1 MGHRA and CDR2 YSYEKL. CDR3: CASSPIAGENTGELFF. Written as DNA, the CDR3 is TGCGCCAGCAGCCCCATAGCGGGGGAGAACACCGGGGAGCTGTTTTTT.

In this sample, this clonotype turned up a few times. The chain recombines TRBV29-1 with TRBJ1-5, with TRBD1 as a possible D gene (5 bases). This CDR3 region has 13 residues. CDR1 is SQVTM, CDR2 ANQGSEA, per germline. Trimming took off 7 bases at V and 2 bases at J, with 12 bases between the two ends. CDR3: CSAQGTGNQPQHF. The CDR3 nucleotides read TGCAGCGCCCAGGGAACCGGCAATCAGCCCCAGCATTTT. Full variable domain (outside the CDR3, taken from reference TRBV29-1 and TRBJ1-5): SAVISQKPSRDICQRGTSLTIQCQVDSQVTMMFWYRQQPGQSLTLIATANQGSEATYESGFVIDKFPISRPNLTFSTLTVSNMSPEDSSIYLCSAQGTGNQPQHFGDGTRLSIL.

A few counts support this clonotype. This chain joins TRBV10-3 and TRBJ2-1; 10 bases line up with TRBD2. Trimming cost V 6 bases and J 6 bases; bases outside gene matches: 2. Germline CDR1 and CDR2: ENHRY and SYGVKD. The CDR3 spans 13 residues. The CDR3 nucleotides are TGTGCCATCAGGCTAGCGGGGGCCAATGAGCAGTTCTTC. Its translation: CAIRLAGANEQFF.

The gene calls are TRBV9 and TRBJ2-5; maybe TRBD1 (6 bases). V was clipped by 3 bases and J by 5 bases, with 11 bases between them. Germline V CDR1 and CDR2: SGDLS, YYNGEE. The CDR3 is made up of 13 amino acids. The CDR3 spells CASSEGHTETQYF. CDR3 sequence (DNA): TGTGCCAGCAGCGAGGGACACACGGAGACCCAGTACTTC.